This note documents a single T cell receptor beta chain sequence. Its antigen remains unknown. This sample was included in a study of memory B cells and T cells in multiple sclerosis. Broader study findings: Compartments had unequal clone-set sizes, affecting shared clonotype counts.

V was pared by 7 bases and J by 3 bases, with 7 bases of the junction left unmatched. The germline gives CDR1 LNHNV, CDR2 YYDKDF (reference sequence). The CDR3 runs to 14 residues. Sequencing was performed with immunoSEQ multiplex PCR; in TCRdb, only in-frame clones are kept and a portion is missing. The table has roughly 45,000 clones, about 80% seen once. Stimulus-free culture yielded autoproliferating CFSE-dim and non-proliferating CFSE-high T cells, each sequenced separately. Cultures began with approximately 52 million CFSE-labeled PBMCs, unstimulated for 6 to 8 days, with replicate wells pooled. PBMCs were labeled with 0.5 uM CFSE and cultured without exogenous stimuli.

The gene calls are TRBV15 and TRBJ1-2; 8 positions agree with TRBD1. The sequence was collected from a human donor with multiple sclerosis. Sequencing was carried out using PBMCs from blood kept in culture. The chain's CDR3 is CATNNPGGDYGYTF. In DNA, the CDR3 is TGTGCCACCAACAACCCAGGGGGCGACTATGGCTACACCTTC.